This T cell receptor beta chain was retrieved from a study of T cells after yellow fever vaccination. Overall study findings and caveats: The bulk population could contribute abundant contaminating clonotypes to FACS-sorted repertoires. Compared with primary, the secondary response was weaker and peaked at day 5, not 15.

The V segment lost 6 bases and the J segment 7 bases; nucleotides outside the gene matches: 17. Germline lookup yields CDR1 SNHLY and CDR2 FYNNEI. The CDR3 is 17 residues long. TCRdb itself ran the 5' RACE reads through MiXCR, one entry per CDR3 protein. The table records 9,500 to 15,000 distinct CDR3 sequences, roughly 6% of them present only once. The chain has TRBV2 and TRBJ1-5; 8 nucleotides line up with TRBD1. The source of this sequence is a man aged 25-45 years who received the YFV17D yellow fever vaccine. Material: PBMCs, either bulk or a sorted T-cell subset (CD4+, CD8+, memory, or dextramer-sorted; not recorded which), obtained on the day of the yellow fever booster vaccination. The CDR3 DNA sequence: TGTGCCAGCAGCGGGACAGGAGGGGGTAGGGGCAGGCAGCCCCAGCATTTT. This translates into CASSGTGGGRGRQPQHF.